This T cell receptor (beta chain) was recovered during a study of graft-versus-host responses after intestinal transplantation. Of note for this clone: Its specificity is unknown.

The V end was cut by 2 bases, the J end by 7 bases, with 5 bases between. The CDR3 is 12 amino acids. Germline V gene data show CDR1 as SGHTA and CDR2 as FQGNSA. TCRdb's table, derived via immunoSEQ multiplex PCR, lists solely in-frame clones and lacks some. The sample has around 67,000 clones, approximately 80% seen once. The sequence was collected from a human donor who was the organ donor for an intestinal transplant. J is TRBJ2-2 and V is TRBV7-2; no reliable D call. This sample comprised unstimulated CD4+ T cells sorted from spleen or lymph node cells, obtained before transplant. For the CDR3, the DNA is TGTGCCAGCAGCTTACTAGTCGGGGAGCTGTTTTTT. Its translation: CASSLLVGELFF.